This T cell receptor (beta chain) was profiled in a study of blood T cells in healthy people across ages (dated by TCRdb to between 2014 and 2016). About the study as a whole: In model experiments, template switching captured roughly one uniquely barcoded TCR beta cDNA molecule for every two T cells. To avoid experimental bias, donors of different ages were randomly spread across the sequencing lanes. The donors were divided into four age groups: young (average approximately 16 years), middle-aged (about 39), aged (approximately 62) and long-lived (about 79). Using the same blood draw, the study looked at two additional independent replicas of 1 million unique cDNA reads for two donors, one aged 18 to 30 and the other aged 80 or older. To track age-related changes in TCR beta repertoire diversity, the study relied on deep sequencing normalized with unique cDNA molecular identifiers.

General conclusions and limits of the study: Compared with the aged group, the long-lived group had more naive CD4+ T cells, fewer expanded clones and increased TCR diversity, a pattern suggesting age selection. Since profiling was done on bulk unsorted PBMCs, naive and antigen-experienced compartments could not be conclusively compared. Because donor CMV infection status was unknown, age-related changes in expanded clonotypes were potentially confounded. Estimates of total diversity from one million sequenced T cells were regarded as lower bounds and underestimates. There was a strong correlation between observed TCR beta diversity and the percentage of naive T cells measured by flow cytometry. As age increased, observed TCR beta diversity per million T cells dropped in a roughly linear way, and a significant reduction was already evident by age roughly 40.

Concerning this clonotype: Its antigen target is currently unknown. No base quality information exists; no much larger clone differs at one position.

Libraries came from 5' RACE. TCRdb shows the sequencer as Illumina HiSeq 2500. A second PCR of about 7 to 12 cycles was performed with a sample-barcoded 5' primer and a J-beta primer mix. Each TCR beta cDNA molecule received a unique molecular identifier from a template-switch 5' adaptor carrying 12 random nucleotides. At least 2.5 million CDR3-containing paired-end reads were obtained from each sample. All of the RNA was converted into first-strand cDNA using the Mint cDNA synthesis kit, with a TRBC-specific oligonucleotide serving as the primer. After uracil-DNA glycosylase treatment, a first 18-cycle PCR used universal primers M1SS and BC2_uni_R on all cDNA. In the paper's pipeline: Each sample was normalized by randomly selecting 1 million high-quality reads, each carrying a distinct molecular identifier. Instead of being binned into consensus sequences, reads with shared molecular identifiers were discarded. MiTCR, with a Q25 quality threshold and the strictest error-elimination algorithm, was used for CDR3 identification, clonotype clustering and error correction. Lower-bound total TCR beta diversity was estimated with a nonparametric unseen species model using Euler transformation. TCRdb redid the processing of the public reads, applying fastp at Q25 and MiXCR, and retained in-frame beta chains. When rows share a CDR3 protein, they turn into one entry using the most common DNA and genes. The V and J calls and clone size are TCRdb's, not the authors'. The sample table contains fewer than 900,000 distinct CDR3 sequences; only one count was recorded for roughly 47% of them. Clones ranked in the top ten supply 20% of the sample.

Systemically healthy Caucasian individuals from Russia, 39 in total and aged roughly 6 to 100 years, were included as donors. Ten milliliters of peripheral blood were drawn from each donor into EDTA-treated Vacutainer tubes. Ficoll-Paque density-gradient centrifugation was used to isolate PBMCs, with at least 6.5 million obtained per sample. Total RNA was extracted from PBMCs with Trizol reagent, with at least 6 micrograms obtained per sample. For every donor, flow cytometry on a PBMC aliquot measured the percentage of naive CD45RAhigh/CD27high T cells. Specimen: blood. This receptor was taken from a woman in her sixties or seventies in good health.

The DNA is TGTGCCAGCAGCGGGGGACGAGAAAGCTCCTACGAGCAGTACTTC. It encodes CASSGGRESSYEQYF. Here the chain combines TRBV9 and TRBJ2-7, with the D assignment possibly TRBD1 or TRBD2, given 5 matching bases for each. As encoded in the germline V gene, CDR1 is SGDLS while CDR2 is YYNGEE. The CDR3, cysteine through phenylalanine, is 15 amino acids long. Just CDR3 DNA is preserved here, 45 bases in frame from base 1. V is pared back by 3 bases and J by 0 bases, with 13 bases lying between the germline termini.